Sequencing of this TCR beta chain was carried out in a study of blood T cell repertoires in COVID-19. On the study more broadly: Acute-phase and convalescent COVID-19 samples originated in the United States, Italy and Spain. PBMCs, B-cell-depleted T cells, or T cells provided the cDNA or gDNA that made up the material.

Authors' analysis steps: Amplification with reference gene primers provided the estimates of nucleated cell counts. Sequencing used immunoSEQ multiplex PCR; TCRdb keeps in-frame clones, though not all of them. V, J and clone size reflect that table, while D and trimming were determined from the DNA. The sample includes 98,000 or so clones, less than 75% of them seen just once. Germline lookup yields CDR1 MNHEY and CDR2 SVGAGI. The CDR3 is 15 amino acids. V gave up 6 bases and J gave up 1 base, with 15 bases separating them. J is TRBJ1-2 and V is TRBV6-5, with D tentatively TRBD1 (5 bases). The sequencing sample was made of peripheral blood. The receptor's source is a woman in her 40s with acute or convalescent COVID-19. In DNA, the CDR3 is TGTGCCAGCAGGAAGGAAGGGGCTAGTAACTATGGCTACACCTTC. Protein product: CASRKEGASNYGYTF.